These 4 T cell receptor beta chains originate from one sample sequenced in a study of cytomegalovirus exposure and HLA in healthy donors. Researchers ran the PCR with 60 Vbeta and 13 Jbeta primers. Repertoires were generated with immunoSEQ multiplex PCR, while TCRdb's copy carries only in-frame clones and drops some. The repertoire holds some 200,000 clones, with approximately 83% as singletons. Material for sequencing was PBMCs. These receptors originate from a girl aged 10 to 17 in good health and CMV-seronegative.

This clone was detected a few times. The chain joins TRBV6-6 to TRBJ1-5; D gene ambiguous. Germline values: CDR1 MNHNY, CDR2 SVGAGI (reference sequence). Trimming removed 5 bases at V and 4 bases at J, with 9 bases between. The CDR3 has 13 residues. The CDR3 nucleotides read TGTGCCAGCAGTCCACGGAGTAATCAGCCCCAGCATTTT. Translated, it gives CASSPRSNQPQHF.

V gene TRBV19 combines with J gene TRBJ1-1, with D uncertain. Germline-derived CDR1 and CDR2 are LNHDA and SQIVND (reference sequence). V lost 7 bases and J 4 bases, leaving 19 bases between the germline ends. The CDR3 totals 15 residues. For the CDR3, the DNA is TGTGCCAGTATTAATCGAGGAACACTGGGCACTGAAGCTTTCTTT. It is translated as CASINRGTLGTEAFF. Full variable domain (outside the CDR3, taken from reference TRBV19 and TRBJ1-1): DGGITQSPKYLFRKEGQNVTLSCEQNLNHDAMYWYRQDPGQGLRLIYYSQIVNDFQKGDIAEGYSVSREKKESFPLTVTSAQKNPTAFYLCASINRGTLGTEAFFGQGTRLTVV.

V and J are TRBV6-1 and TRBJ2-3; perhaps TRBD2 as D (6 bases). The CDR3 is made up of 15 amino acids. The germline gives CDR1 MNHNS, CDR2 SASEGT. With 0 bases removed from V and 7 bases from J, the gap between germline ends came to 14 bases. CDR3 coding DNA: TGTGCCAGCAGTGAAGCAGGTTCTAGCGCCTATACGCAGTATTTT. Translating gives CASSEAGSSAYTQYF.

The chain couples TRBV2 to TRBJ2-1; maybe TRBD2 (5 bases). CDR3 length: 15 residues. V dropped 3 bases and J dropped 10 bases, with 19 bases sitting between them. Per the germline V gene, CDR1 is SNHLY and CDR2 is FYNNEI. The CDR3 loop reads CASSEDGVSAGEQFF. DNA of the CDR3: TGTGCCAGCAGTGAGGATGGAGTTAGCGCCGGAGAGCAGTTCTTC.